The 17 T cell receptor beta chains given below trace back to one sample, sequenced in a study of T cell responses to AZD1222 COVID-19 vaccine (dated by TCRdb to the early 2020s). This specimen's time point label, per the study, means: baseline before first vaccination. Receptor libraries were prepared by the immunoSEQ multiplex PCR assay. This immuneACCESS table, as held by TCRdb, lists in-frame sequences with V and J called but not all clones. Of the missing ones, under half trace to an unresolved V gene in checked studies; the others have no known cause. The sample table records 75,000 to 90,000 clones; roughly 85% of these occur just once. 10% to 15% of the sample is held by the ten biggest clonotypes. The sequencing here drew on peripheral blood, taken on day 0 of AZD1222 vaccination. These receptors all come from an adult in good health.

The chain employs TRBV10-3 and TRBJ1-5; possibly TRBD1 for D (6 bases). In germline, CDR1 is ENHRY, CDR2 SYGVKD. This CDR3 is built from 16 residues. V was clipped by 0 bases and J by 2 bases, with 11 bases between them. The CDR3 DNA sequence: TGTGCCATCAGTGAGTCGCTGGGGGCAGGCAATCAGCCCCAGCATTTT. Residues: CAISESLGAGNQPQHF.

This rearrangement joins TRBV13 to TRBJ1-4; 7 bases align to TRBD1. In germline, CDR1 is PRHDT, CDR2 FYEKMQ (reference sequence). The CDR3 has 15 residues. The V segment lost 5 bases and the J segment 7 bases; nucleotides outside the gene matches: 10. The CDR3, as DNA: TGTGCCAGCAGCGCCCGACAGGGATTAGGTGAAAAACTGTTTTTT. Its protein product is CASSARQGLGEKLFF.

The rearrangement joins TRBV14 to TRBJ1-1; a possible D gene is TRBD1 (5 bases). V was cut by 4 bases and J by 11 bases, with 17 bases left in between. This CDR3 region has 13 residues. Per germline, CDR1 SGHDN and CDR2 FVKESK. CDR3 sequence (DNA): TGTGCCAGCAGCCGAGCCTCAGGGTTGGGGGCTTTCTTT. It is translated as CASSRASGLGAFF.

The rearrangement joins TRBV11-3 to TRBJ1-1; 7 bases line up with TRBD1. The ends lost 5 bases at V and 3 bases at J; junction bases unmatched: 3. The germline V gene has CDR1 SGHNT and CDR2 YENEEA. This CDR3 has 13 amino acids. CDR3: CASSKGADTEAFF. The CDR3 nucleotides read TGTGCCAGCAGCAAGGGGGCGGACACTGAAGCTTTCTTT.

This chain's CDR3 is CASSLGGTRGPPLNEQFF. In nucleotides, the CDR3 is TGTGCCAGCAGCTTGGGTGGTACCAGGGGGCCCCCCCTCAATGAGCAGTTCTTC. The rearrangement links TRBV5-5 to TRBJ2-1; 8 bases map to TRBD1. V lost 0 bases, J lost 6 bases, and 14 bases stayed unmatched. The CDR3 runs 18 residues. Germline assignment: CDR1 SGHKS and CDR2 YYEKEE (reference sequence). Complete variable domain (other parts from reference TRBV5-5 and TRBJ2-1): DAGVTQSPTHLIKTRGQQVTLRCSPISGHKSVSWYQQVLGQGPQFIFQYYEKEERGRGNFPDRFSARQFPNYSSELNVNALLLGDSALYLCASSLGGTRGPPLNEQFFGPGTRLTVL.

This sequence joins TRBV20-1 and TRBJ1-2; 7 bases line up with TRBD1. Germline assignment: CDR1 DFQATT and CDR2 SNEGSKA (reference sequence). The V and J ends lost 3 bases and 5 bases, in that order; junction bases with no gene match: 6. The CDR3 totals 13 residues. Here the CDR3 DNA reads TGCAGTGCTAGTCCGGGACAGCAATATGGCTACACCTTC. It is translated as CSASPGQQYGYTF.

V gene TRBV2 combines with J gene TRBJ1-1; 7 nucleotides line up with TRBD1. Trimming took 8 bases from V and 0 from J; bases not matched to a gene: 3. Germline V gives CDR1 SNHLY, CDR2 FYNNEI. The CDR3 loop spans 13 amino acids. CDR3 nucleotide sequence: TGTGCCAGCGAGGGACAGCTGAACACTGAAGCTTTCTTT. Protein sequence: CASEGQLNTEAFF.

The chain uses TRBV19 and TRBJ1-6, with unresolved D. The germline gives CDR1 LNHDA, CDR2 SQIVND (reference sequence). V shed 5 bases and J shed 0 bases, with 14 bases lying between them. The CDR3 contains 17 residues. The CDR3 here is CASSLVLGSSYNSPLHF. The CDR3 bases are TGTGCCAGTAGTTTGGTTTTGGGGAGCTCCTATAATTCACCCCTCCACTTT. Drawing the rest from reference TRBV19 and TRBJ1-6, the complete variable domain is DGGITQSPKYLFRKEGQNVTLSCEQNLNHDAMYWYRQDPGQGLRLIYYSQIVNDFQKGDIAEGYSVSREKKESFPLTVTSAQKNPTAFYLCASSLVLGSSYNSPLHFGNGTRLTVT.

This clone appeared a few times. In nucleotides, the CDR3 is TGTGCCAGCAGCTTCACTAGCGGGGGGGCTTTCTACAATGAGCAGTTCTTC. Translating it yields CASSFTSGGAFYNEQFF. The gene calls are TRBV7-9 and TRBJ2-1; TRBD2 aligns across 13 bases. The V gene's germline CDR1 is SEHNR and CDR2 FQNEAQ (reference sequence). The CDR3 is made up of 17 amino acids. The V segment lost 3 bases and the J segment 3 bases; nucleotides outside the gene matches: 5. The complete variable domain, with remaining parts taken from reference TRBV7-9 and TRBJ2-1, reads DTGVSQNPRHKITKRGQNVTFRCDPISEHNRLYWYRQTLGQGPEFLTYFQNEAQLEKSRLLSDRFSAERPKGSFSTLEIQRTEQGDSAMYLCASSFTSGGAFYNEQFFGPGTRLTVL.

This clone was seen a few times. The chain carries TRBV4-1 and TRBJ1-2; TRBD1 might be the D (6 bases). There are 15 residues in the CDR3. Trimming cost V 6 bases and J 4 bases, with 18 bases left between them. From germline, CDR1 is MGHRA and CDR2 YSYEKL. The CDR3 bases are TGCGCCAGCAGGGAAGAGTACACAGGGTCCTATGGCTACACCTTC. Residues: CASREEYTGSYGYTF.

The CDR3 nucleotides read TGTGCCAGCAGCCCCCCAGCCGTCCATTCCTGGCAGCCCCAGCATTTT. As protein: CASSPPAVHSWQPQHF. The chain employs TRBV6-2 or TRBV6-3 and TRBJ1-5; D not resolved. The CDR3 sequence is 16 residues long. V lost 6 bases, J lost 7 bases, and 22 bases lay in between. In germline, CDR1 is MNHEY, CDR2 SVGEGT.

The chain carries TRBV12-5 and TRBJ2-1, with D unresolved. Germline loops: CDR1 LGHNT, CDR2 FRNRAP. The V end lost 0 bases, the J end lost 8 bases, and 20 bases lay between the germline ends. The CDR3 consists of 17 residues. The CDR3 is CASGLVKGAGLTDEQFF. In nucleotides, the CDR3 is TGTGCTAGTGGTTTGGTAAAGGGCGCAGGTTTGACTGATGAGCAGTTCTTC.

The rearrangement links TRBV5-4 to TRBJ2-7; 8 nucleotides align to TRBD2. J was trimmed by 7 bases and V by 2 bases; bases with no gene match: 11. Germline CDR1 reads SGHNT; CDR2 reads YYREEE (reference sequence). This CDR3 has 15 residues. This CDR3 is CASSFGGGYLREQYF. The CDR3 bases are TGTGCCAGCAGCTTCGGCGGGGGGTACCTACGAGAGCAGTACTTC.

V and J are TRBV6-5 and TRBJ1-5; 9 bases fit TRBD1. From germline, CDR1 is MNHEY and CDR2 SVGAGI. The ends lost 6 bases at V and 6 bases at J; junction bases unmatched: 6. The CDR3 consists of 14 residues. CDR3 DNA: TGTGCCAGCAGGGGGACAGGGCGCGCTCAGCCCCAGCATTTT. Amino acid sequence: CASRGTGRAQPQHF.

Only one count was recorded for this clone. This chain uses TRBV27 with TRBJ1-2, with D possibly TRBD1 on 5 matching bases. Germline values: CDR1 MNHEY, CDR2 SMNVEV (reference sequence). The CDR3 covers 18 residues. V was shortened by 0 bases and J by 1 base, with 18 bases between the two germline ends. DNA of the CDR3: TGTGCCAGCAGTTTATCAGCAGGGATGTGGGGCAATAACTATGGCTACACCTTC. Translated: CASSLSAGMWGNNYGYTF.

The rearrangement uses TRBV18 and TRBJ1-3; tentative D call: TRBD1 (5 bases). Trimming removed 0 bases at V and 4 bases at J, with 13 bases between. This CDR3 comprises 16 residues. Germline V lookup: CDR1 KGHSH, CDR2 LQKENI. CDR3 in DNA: TGTGCCAGCTCACCACCGTCGGGGCAAGCGGGAAACACCATATATTTT. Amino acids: CASSPPSGQAGNTIYF.

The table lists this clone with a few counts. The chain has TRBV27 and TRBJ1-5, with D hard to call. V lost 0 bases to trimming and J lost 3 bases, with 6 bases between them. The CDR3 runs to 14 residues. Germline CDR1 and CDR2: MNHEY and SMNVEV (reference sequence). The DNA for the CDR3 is TGTGCCAGCAGTTTATCAGGTCTCAATCAGCCCCAGCATTTT. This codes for CASSLSGLNQPQHF.